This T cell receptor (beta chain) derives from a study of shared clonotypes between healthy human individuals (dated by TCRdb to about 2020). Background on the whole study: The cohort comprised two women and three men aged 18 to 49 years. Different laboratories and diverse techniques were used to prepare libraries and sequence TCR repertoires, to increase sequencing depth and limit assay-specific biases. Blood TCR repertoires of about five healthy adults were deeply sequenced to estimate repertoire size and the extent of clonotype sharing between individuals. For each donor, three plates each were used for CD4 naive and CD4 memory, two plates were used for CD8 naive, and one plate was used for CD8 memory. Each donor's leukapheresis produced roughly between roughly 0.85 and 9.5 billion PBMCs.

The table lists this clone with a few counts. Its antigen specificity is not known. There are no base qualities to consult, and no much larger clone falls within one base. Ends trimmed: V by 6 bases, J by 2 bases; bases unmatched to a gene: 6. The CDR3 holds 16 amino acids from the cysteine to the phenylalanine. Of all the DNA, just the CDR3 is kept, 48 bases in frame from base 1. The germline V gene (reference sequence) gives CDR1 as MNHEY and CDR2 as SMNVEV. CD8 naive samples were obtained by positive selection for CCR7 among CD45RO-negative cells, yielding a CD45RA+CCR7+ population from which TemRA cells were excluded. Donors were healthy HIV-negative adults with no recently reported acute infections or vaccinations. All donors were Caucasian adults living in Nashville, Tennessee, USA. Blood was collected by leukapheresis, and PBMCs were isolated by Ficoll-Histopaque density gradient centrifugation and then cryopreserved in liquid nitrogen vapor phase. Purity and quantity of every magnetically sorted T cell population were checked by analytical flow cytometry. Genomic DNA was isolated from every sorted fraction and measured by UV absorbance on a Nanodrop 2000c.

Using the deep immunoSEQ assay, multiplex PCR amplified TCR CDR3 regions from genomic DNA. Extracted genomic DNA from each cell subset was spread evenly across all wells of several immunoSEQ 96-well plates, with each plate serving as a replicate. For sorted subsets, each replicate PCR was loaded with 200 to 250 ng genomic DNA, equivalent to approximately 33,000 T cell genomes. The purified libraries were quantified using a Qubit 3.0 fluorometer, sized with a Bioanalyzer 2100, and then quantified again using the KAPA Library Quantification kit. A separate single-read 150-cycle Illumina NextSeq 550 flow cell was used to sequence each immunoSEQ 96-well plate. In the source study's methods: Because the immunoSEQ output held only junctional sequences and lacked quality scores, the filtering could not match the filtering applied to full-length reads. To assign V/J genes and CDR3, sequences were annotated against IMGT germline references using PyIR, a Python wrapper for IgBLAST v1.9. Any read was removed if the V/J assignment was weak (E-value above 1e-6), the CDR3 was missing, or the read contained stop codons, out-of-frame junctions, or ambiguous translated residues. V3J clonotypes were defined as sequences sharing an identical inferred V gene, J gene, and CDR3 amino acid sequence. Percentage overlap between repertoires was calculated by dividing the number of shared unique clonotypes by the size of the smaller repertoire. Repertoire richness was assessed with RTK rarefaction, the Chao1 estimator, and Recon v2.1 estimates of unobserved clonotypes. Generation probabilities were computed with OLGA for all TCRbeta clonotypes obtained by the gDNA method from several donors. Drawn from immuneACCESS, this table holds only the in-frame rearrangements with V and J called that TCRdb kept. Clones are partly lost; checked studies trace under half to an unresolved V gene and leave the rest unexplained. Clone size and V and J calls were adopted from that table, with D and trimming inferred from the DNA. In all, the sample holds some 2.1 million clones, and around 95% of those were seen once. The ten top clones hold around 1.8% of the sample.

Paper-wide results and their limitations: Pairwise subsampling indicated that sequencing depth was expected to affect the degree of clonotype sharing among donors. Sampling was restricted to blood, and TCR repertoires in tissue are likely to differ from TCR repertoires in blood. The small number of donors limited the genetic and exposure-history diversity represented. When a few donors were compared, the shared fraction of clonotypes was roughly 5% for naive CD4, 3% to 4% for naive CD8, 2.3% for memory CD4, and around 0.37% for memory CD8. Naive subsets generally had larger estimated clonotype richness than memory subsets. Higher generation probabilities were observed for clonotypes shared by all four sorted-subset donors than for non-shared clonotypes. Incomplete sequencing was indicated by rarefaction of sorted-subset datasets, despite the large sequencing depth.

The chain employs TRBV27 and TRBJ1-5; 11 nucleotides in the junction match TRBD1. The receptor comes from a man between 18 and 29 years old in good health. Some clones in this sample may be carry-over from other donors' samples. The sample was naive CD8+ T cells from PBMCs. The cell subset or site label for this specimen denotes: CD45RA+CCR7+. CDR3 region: CASSLTGQGGNQPQHF. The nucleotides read TGTGCCAGCAGCCTTACGGGACAGGGGGGCAATCAGCCCCAGCATTTT.